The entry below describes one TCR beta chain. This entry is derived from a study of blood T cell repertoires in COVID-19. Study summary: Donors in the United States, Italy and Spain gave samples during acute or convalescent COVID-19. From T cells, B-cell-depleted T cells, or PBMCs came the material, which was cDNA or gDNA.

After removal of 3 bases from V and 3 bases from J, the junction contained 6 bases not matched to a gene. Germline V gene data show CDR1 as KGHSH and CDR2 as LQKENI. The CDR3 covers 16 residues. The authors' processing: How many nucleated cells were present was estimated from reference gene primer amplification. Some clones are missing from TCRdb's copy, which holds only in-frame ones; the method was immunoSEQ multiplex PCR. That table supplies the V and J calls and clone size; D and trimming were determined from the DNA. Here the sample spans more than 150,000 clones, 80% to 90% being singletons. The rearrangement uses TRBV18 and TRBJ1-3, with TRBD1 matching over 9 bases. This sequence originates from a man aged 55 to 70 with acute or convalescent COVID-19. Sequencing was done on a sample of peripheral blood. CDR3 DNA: TGTGCCAGCTCACCGAGGACAGGGGAAGGTGGAAACACCATATATTTT. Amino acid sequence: CASSPRTGEGGNTIYF.